This T cell receptor (beta chain) stems from a study of T cell responses to AZD1222 COVID-19 vaccine. Assay: immunoSEQ multiplex PCR; the TCRdb copy retains only in-frame clones and omits some. The sample consists of 95,000 to 110,000 clones, about 89% of them appearing once. The CDR3 contains 16 residues. V was trimmed by 1 base and J by 2 bases, leaving 12 bases between them. Germline V lookup: CDR1 SGHVS, CDR2 FQNEAQ. The chain carries TRBV7-8 and TRBJ1-3; D ambiguous. This sample comprised peripheral blood, obtained 28 days after the second AZD1222 dose. The TCR originated in an adult who received the AZD1222 COVID-19 vaccine. The CDR3 loop reads CASSLVREVAGNTIYF. The DNA of the CDR3 is TGTGCCAGCAGCTTAGTCCGGGAAGTCGCTGGAAACACCATATATTTT. The full variable domain, with the rest looked up from reference TRBV7-8 and TRBJ1-3, is GAGVSQSPRYKVAKRGQDVALRCDPISGHVSLFWYQQALGQGPEFLTYFQNEAQLDKSGLPSDRFFAERPEGSVSTLKIQRTQQEDSAVYLCASSLVREVAGNTIYFGEGSWLTVV.